This TCR beta chain was captured by sequencing in a study of shared clonotypes between healthy human individuals. Background on the study: CD8 memory received one plate per donor, CD8 naive two, CD4 memory three and CD4 naive three. Findings of the study overall: Despite large depth, sorted-subset datasets appeared incompletely sequenced. With four donors compared, roughly 5% of naive CD4 clonotypes were shared. When compared with the clonotypes that were shared by all four sorted-subset donors, the non-shared clonotypes turned out to have lower generation probabilities.

Looked up from germline, CDR1 is MGHDK and CDR2 is SYGVNS. The CDR3 runs 14 residues. The V and J ends lost 4 bases and 5 bases, in that order; junction bases with no gene match: 4. Worth noting for this clone: What it binds is unknown.

Only in-frame clones appear in the TCRdb table, and some are missing; sequencing was by immunoSEQ multiplex PCR. This sample has about 1 million clones, with more than 65% found just once. The TCR sequence derives from a man aged 18 to 29 in good health. The gene calls are TRBV25-1 and TRBJ2-2, with 7 nucleotides matching TRBD2. The material sequenced was memory CD4+ T cells sorted from blood. Regarding subset: CD45RA-negative fraction. CDR3 sequence: CASSGRTRTGELFF. The CDR3 DNA follows: TGTGCCAGCAGTGGTCGGACTAGGACCGGGGAGCTGTTTTTT.